The rows below give T cell receptor beta chains drawn from one sample of a study of siplizumab effects on memory and regulatory T cells. The data were produced by immunoSEQ multiplex PCR, yet TCRdb's version contains in-frame clones alone and is incomplete. The table records approximately 68,000 clones, about 90% of them present only once. Input material: CD8+ T cells sorted from blood. These receptor sequences come from a human donor in good health. CDR3s include the opening cysteine and the closing phenylalanine or tryptophan. Fields, in order: J gene, CDR3 length, V gene, D gene, CDR3 protein. D genes are given only for firm matches.

TRBJ2-3	16	TRBV7-8	NA	CASSLALAGAPDTQYF
TRBJ2-1	14	TRBV4-1	TRBD2	CASARGLADNEQFF
TRBJ1-1	15	TRBV16	NA	CASSQDGWMNTEAFF
TRBJ1-1	15	TRBV7-9	NA	CASSQTLGTNTEAFF
TRBJ2-7	12	TRBV4-1	NA	CASSQPGNEQYF
TRBJ1-6	13	TRBV2	NA	CAGKGQGNSPLHF
TRBJ1-2	13	TRBV4-1	NA	CASSQGTAYGYTF
TRBJ1-5	14	TRBV6-5	NA	CASRPIGRNQPQHF
TRBJ2-1	15	TRBV30	TRBD2	CAWTVGTSGNNEQFF
TRBJ2-1	16	TRBV6-6	TRBD2	CASSYRSGSSYNEQFF
TRBJ1-2	15	TRBV9	TRBD1	CASSVGTGGNYGYTF
TRBJ2-7	14	TRBV6-1	TRBD2	CALPHRVTSDEQYF
TRBJ2-3	14	TRBV6-6	NA	CASSPTSSTDTQYF
TRBJ2-7	12	TRBV12-5	NA	CASGLWVYEQYF
TRBJ2-1	16	TRBV7-6	TRBD2	CASSLRGGGAQDEQFF
TRBJ2-7	15	TRBV10-3	TRBD2	CAIEAGLAGLYEQYF
TRBJ1-1	13	TRBV4-1	NA	CASSQGPNTEAFF
TRBJ1-3	17	TRBV9	TRBD1	CASSPLGQGLSGNTIYF
TRBJ2-1	14	TRBV2	NA	CASSGTAESNEQFF
TRBJ1-3	14	TRBV5-6	NA	CASSFQGTGNTIYF
TRBJ1-4	15	TRBV5-6	TRBD1	CASSLVGGGGEKLFF
TRBJ2-7	14	TRBV6-5	NA	CASSIPGPPYEQYF
TRBJ1-2	14	TRBV6-4	NA	CASSVDETYWGYTF
TRBJ2-1	15	TRBV9	NA	CASSVQGLRNNEQFF
TRBJ1-5	12	TRBV7-9	NA	CASTDGSQPQHF
TRBJ1-2	14	TRBV19	NA	CASSIWSRGGGYTF
TRBJ1-2	15	TRBV11-1	TRBD1	CASSPGRTGDYGYTF
TRBJ2-3	17	TRBV9	TRBD2	CASSLTGTSGSTDTQYF
TRBJ1-2	14	TRBV5-8	TRBD1	CASSPGQGNYGYTF
TRBJ1-2	15	TRBV7-9	TRBD1	CASSYSAGTAYGYTF
TRBJ2-5	15	TRBV6-6	TRBD1	CASSYWTGGGETQYF
TRBJ1-6	14	TRBV7-2	NA	CASSFPSYNSPLHF
TRBJ2-7	14	TRBV2	NA	CASTTGTDYYEQYF
TRBJ2-5	13	TRBV19	TRBD2	CASSMRGWETQYF
TRBJ2-3	15	TRBV9	TRBD2	CASSHSGERADTQYF
TRBJ2-7	14	TRBV6-6	NA	CASSYSVSTYEQYF
TRBJ1-1	16	TRBV4-1	NA	CASSQDRITGQDEAFF
TRBJ1-2	13	TRBV6-1	NA	CASKYLANYGYTF
TRBJ2-5	16	TRBV11-2	TRBD1	CASSAYLQGWQETQYF
TRBJ1-2	11	TRBV7-6	NA	CASSSTGNYTF
TRBJ2-7	15	TRBV27	NA	CASSSTGRENYEQYF
TRBJ2-7	11	TRBV5-6	NA	CASSSNYEQYF